This T cell receptor (beta chain) comes out of a study of blood T cells in healthy people across ages. This clonotype appeared many times. Trimming cost V 6 bases and J 0 bases, with 4 bases left between them. The CDR3 has 12 residues. CDR1 is MNHEY and CDR2 is SVGAGI in the germline V gene. A J-beta primer mix and a sample-barcoded 5' primer were used in a second PCR of about 7 to 12 cycles. One entry per CDR3 protein results from TCRdb running MiXCR on the 5' RACE reads. The sample consists of roughly 1.6 million distinct CDR3 sequences, roughly a third of them appearing once. Sequencing input: blood. V is TRBV6-5 and J is TRBJ2-3; D unresolved. The source of this sequence is a woman in her thirties in good health. CDR3 coding DNA: TGTGCCAGCAGGTCCAGCACAGATACGCAGTATTTT. Protein product: CASRSSTDTQYF.